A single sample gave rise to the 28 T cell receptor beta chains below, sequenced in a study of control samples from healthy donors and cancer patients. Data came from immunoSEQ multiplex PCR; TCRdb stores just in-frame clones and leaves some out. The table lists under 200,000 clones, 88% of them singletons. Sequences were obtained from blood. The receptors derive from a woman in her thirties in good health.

CDR3 loop: CASSEAPGNYGYTF. CDR3 coding DNA: TGTGCCAGCAGTGAAGCCCCCGGGAACTATGGCTACACCTTC. This chain connects TRBV6-1 to TRBJ1-2; D is undetermined. The germline CDR1 and CDR2 sequences are MNHNS and SASEGT. There are 14 residues in the CDR3. Trimming left V 0 bases short and J 2 bases short, with 7 bases between.

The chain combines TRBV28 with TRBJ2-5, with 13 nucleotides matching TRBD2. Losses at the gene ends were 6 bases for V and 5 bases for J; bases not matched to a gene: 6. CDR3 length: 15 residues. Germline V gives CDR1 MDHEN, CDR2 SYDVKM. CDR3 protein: CASSPRLAGGETQYF. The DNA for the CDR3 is TGTGCCAGCAGCCCCAGACTAGCGGGGGGCGAGACCCAGTACTTC.

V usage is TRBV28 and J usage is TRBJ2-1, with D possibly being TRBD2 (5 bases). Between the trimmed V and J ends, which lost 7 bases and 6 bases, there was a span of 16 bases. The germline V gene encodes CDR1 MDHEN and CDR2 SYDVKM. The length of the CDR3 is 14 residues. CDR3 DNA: TGTGCCAGCAAGGTAGGGAGTCCCGTCAATGAGCAGTTCTTC. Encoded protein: CASKVGSPVNEQFF. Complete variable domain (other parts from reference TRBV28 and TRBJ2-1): DVKVTQSSRYLVKRTGEKVFLECVQDMDHENMFWYRQDPGLGLRLIYFSYDVKMKEKGDIPEGYSVSREKKERFSLILESASTNQTSMYLCASKVGSPVNEQFFGPGTRLTVL.

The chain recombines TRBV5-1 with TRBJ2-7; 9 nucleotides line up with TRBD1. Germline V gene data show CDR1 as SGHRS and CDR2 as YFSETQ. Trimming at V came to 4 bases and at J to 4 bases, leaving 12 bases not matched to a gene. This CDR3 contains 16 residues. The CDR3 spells CASSHRGGTGLYEQYV. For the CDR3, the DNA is TGCGCCAGCAGCCATCGGGGTGGGACAGGGCTGTACGAGCAGTACGTC.

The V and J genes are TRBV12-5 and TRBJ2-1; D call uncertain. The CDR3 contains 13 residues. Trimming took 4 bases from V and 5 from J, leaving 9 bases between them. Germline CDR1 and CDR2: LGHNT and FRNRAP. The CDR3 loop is CASGSHMDNEQFF. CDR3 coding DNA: TGTGCTAGTGGTTCCCACATGGACAATGAGCAGTTCTTC.

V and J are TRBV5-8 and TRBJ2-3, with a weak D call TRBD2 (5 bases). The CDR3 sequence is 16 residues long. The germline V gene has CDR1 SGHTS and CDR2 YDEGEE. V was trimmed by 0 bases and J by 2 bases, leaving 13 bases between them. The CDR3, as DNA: TGTGCCAGCAGCTTGGGATCTAAGCGGAACACAGATACGCAGTATTTT. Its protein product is CASSLGSKRNTDTQYF.

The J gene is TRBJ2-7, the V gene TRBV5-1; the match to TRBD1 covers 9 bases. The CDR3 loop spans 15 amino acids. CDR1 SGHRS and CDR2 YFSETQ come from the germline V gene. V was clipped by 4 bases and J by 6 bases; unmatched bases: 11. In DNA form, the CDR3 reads TGCGCCAGCAGCACCCAACCGGGACAGGGATCCGAGCAGTACTTC. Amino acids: CASSTQPGQGSEQYF.

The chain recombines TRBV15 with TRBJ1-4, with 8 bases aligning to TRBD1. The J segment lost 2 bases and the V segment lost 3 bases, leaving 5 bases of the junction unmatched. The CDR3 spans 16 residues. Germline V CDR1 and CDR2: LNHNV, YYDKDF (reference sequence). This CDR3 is CATSRGTGGTNEKLFF. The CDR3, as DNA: TGTGCCACCAGCAGGGGCACAGGGGGGACTAATGAAAAACTGTTTTTT.

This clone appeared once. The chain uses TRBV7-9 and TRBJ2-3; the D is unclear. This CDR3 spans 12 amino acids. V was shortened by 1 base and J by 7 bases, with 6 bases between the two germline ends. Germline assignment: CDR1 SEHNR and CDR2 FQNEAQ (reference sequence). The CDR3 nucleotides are TGTGCCAGCAGCTTAGAGGCGAATACGCAGTATTTT. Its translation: CASSLEANTQYF.

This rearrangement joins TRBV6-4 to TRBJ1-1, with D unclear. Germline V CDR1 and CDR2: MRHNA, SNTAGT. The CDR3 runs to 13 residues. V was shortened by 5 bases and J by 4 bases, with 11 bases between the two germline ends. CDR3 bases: TGTGCCAGCAGTAAAGAACGGACCACTGAAGCTTTCTTT. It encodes CASSKERTTEAFF.

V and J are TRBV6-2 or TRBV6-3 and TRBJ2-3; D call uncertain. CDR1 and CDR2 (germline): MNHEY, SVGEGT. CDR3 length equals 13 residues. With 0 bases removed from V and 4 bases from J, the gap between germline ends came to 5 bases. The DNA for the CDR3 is TGTGCCAGCAGTTACTCGTTCGCAGATACGCAGTATTTT. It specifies CASSYSFADTQYF.

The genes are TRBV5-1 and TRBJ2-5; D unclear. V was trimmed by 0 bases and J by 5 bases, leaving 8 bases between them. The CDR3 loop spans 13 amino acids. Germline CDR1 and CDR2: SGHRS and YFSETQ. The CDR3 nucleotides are TGCGCCAGCAGCTTGGCCCTGGGGGAGACCCAGTACTTC. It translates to CASSLALGETQYF.

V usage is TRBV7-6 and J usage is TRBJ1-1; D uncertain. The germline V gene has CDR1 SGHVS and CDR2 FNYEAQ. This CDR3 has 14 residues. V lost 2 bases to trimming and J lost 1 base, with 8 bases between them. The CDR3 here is CASSLNWGNTEAFF. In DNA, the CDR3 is TGTGCCAGCAGCTTAAATTGGGGGAACACTGAAGCTTTCTTT.

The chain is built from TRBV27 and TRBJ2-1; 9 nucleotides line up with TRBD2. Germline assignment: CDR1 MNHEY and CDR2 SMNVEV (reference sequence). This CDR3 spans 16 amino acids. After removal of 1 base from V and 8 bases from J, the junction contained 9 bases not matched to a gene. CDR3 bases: TGTGCCAGCAGTTTATTAATAGCGGGAGAATGGGATGAGCAGTTCTTC. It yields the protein CASSLLIAGEWDEQFF.

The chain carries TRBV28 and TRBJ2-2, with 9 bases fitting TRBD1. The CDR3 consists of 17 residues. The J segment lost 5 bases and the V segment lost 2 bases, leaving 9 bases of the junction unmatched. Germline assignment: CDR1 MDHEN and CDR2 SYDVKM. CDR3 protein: CASSLKPGTGWTGELFF. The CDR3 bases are TGTGCCAGCAGTTTAAAACCCGGGACAGGGTGGACCGGGGAGCTGTTTTTT.

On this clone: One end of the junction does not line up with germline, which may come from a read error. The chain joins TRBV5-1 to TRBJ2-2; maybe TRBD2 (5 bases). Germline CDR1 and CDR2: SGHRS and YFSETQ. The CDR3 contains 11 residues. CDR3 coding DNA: TGCGCCAGCAGCTTTGCCGGGGAGACGATTTTT. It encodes CASSFAGETIF. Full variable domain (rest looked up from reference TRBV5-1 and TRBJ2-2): KAGVTQTPRYLIKTRGQQVTLSCSPISGHRSVSWYQQTPGQGLQFLFEYFSETQRNKGNFPGRFSGRQFSNSRSEMNVSTLELGDSALYLCASSFAGETIFGEGSRLTVL.

The CDR3 loop is CASSEGRGLDGYTF. As DNA, the CDR3 is TGTGCCAGCAGCGAGGGCAGGGGGCTGGATGGCTACACCTTC. The chain joins TRBV9 to TRBJ1-2; 8 positions match TRBD1. The J segment lost 6 bases and the V segment lost 3 bases, leaving 7 bases of the junction unmatched. This CDR3 region has 14 residues. Germline lookup yields CDR1 SGDLS and CDR2 YYNGEE.

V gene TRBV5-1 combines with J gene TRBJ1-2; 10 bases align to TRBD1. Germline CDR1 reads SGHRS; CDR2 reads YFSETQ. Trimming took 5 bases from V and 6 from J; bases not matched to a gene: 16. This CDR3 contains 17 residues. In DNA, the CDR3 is TGCGCCAGCAGTATATTTAACCCGGGACAGGGGATGAATGGCTACACCTTC. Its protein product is CASSIFNPGQGMNGYTF. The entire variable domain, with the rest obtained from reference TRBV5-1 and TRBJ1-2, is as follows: KAGVTQTPRYLIKTRGQQVTLSCSPISGHRSVSWYQQTPGQGLQFLFEYFSETQRNKGNFPGRFSGRQFSNSRSEMNVSTLELGDSALYLCASSIFNPGQGMNGYTFGSGTRLTVV.

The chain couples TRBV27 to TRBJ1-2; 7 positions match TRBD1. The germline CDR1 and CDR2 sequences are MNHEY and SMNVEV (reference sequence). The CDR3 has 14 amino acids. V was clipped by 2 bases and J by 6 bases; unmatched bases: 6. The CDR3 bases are TGTGCCAGCAGTTTACGCGACAGGGAGGATGGCTACACCTTC. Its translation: CASSLRDREDGYTF.

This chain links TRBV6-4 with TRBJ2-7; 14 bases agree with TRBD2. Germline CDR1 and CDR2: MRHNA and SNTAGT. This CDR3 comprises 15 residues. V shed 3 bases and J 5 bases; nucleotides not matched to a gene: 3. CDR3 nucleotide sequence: TGTGCCAGCAGTGAGGGGGGACTAGCGGGAGACGAGCAGTACTTC. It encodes CASSEGGLAGDEQYF.

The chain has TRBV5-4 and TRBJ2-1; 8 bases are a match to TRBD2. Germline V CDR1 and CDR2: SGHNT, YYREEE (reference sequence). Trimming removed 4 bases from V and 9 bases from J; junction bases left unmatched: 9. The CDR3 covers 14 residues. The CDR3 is CASSPGTSNIEQFF. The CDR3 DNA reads TGTGCCAGCAGCCCCGGGACTAGTAACATTGAGCAGTTCTTC. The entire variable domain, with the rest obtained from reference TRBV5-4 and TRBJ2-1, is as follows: ETGVTQSPTHLIKTRGQQVTLRCSSQSGHNTVSWYQQALGQGPQFIFQYYREEENGRGNFPPRFSGLQFPNYSSELNVNALELDDSALYLCASSPGTSNIEQFFGPGTRLTVL.

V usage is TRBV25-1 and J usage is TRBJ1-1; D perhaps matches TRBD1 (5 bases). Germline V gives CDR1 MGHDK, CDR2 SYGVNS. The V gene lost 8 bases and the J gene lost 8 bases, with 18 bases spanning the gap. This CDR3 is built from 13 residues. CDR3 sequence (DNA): TGTGCCAGCTCAGGGAGGAGTACGGAGGAAGCTTTCTTT. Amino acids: CASSGRSTEEAFF.

Here the CDR3 DNA reads TGTGCCAGCAGCCCTAGTGGTAGGGGAATCGAAGGGGAGCTGTTTTTT. This sequence encodes CASSPSGRGIEGELFF. The chain has TRBV9 and TRBJ2-2, with TRBD1 as a possible D gene (5 bases). Germline assignment: CDR1 SGDLS and CDR2 YYNGEE. There are 16 residues in the CDR3. V was cut by 4 bases and J by 8 bases, with 21 bases left in between.

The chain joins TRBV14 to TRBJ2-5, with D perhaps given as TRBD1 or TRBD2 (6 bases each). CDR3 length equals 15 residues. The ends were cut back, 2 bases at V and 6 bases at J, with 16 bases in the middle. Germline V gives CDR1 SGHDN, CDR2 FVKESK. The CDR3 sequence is CASSQKRGAGQTQYF. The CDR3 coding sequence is TGTGCCAGCAGCCAAAAAAGGGGGGCCGGTCAGACCCAGTACTTC.

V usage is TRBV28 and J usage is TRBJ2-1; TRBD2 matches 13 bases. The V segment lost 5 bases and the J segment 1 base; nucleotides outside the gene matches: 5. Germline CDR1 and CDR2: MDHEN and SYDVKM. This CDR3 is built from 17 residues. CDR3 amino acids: CASSAPLAGGSYNEQFF. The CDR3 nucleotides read TGTGCCAGCAGTGCCCCACTAGCGGGAGGGTCCTACAATGAGCAGTTCTTC.

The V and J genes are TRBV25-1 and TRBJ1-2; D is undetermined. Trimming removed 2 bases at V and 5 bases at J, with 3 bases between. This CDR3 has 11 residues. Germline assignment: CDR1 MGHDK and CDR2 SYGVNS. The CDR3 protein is CASSETYGYTF. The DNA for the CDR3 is TGTGCCAGCAGTGAAACATATGGCTACACCTTC.

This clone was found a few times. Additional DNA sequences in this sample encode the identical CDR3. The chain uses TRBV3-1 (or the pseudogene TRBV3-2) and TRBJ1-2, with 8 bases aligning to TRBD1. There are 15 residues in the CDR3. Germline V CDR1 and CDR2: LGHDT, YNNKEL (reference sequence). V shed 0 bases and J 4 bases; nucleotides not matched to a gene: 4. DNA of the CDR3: TGTGCCAGCAGCCAAGATCTCGGACAGGGCTATGGCTACACCTTC. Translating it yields CASSQDLGQGYGYTF.

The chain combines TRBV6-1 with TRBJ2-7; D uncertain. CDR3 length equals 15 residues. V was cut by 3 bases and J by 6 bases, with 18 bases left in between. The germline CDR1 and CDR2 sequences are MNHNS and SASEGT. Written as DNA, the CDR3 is TGTGCCAGCAGTGATGGGTATATTGGGGTCCCCGAGCAGTACTTC. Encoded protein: CASSDGYIGVPEQYF.